This T cell receptor (beta chain) was identified during a study of T cells in Graves' hyperthyroidism and ophthalmopathy. Study findings and constraints: Peripheral blood also featured most of the thyroid clonotypes expanded above 0.001.

A word on this clonotype: What it recognizes is unknown.

TCR beta CDR3 sequences were amplified from RNA transcripts. HTBI primers were used for first-round RT-PCR of the TCR CDR3. TCRdb analysed the multiplex PCR reads with MiXCR anew, one entry per CDR3 protein. Among 300,000 to 450,000 distinct CDR3 sequences listed, 15% to 18% were seen once. Exclusion followed for patients with uncontrolled infection, other autoimmune disease, pregnancy or lactation. Diagnoses used clinical symptoms, serum thyroxine and TRAb, thyroid ultrasound and orbital computed tomography. The blood sample predates any ophthalmopathy symptoms, coming from first hyperthyroidism diagnosis. Germline CDR1 is SQVTM and CDR2 is ANQGSEA. V was shortened by 2 bases and J by 2 bases, with 16 bases between the two germline ends. The CDR3 totals 15 residues.

V gene TRBV29-1 combines with J gene TRBJ2-7; D may be TRBD1 (6 bases). Sample: blood. The clonotype originates from a woman between 18 and 30 years old with Graves' hyperthyroidism that later progressed to Graves' ophthalmopathy. The CDR3 protein is CSVEFFRGGTYEQYF. In DNA form, the CDR3 reads TGCAGCGTTGAATTCTTCAGGGGCGGAACCTACGAGCAGTACTTC.